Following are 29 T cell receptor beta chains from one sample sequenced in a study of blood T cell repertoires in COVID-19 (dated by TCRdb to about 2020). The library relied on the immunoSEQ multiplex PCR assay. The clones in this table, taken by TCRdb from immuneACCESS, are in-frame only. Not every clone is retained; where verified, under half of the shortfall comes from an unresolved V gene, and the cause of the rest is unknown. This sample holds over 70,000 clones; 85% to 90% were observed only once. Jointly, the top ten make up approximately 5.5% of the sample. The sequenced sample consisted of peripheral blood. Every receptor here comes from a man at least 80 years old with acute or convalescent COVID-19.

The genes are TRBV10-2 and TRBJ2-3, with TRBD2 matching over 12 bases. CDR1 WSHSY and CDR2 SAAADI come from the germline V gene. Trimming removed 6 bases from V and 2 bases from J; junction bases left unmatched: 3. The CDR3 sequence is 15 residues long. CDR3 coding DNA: TGCGCCAGCAGAGGACTAGCGGGGTACACAGATACGCAGTATTTT. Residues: CASRGLAGYTDTQYF.

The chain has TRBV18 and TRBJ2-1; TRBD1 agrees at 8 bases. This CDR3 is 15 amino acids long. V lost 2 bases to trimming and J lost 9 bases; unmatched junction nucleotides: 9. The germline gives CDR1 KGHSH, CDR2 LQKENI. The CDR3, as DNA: TGTGCCAGCTCACCAACGGCAGGGGGCGAATCTGAGCAGTTCTTC. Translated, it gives CASSPTAGGESEQFF.

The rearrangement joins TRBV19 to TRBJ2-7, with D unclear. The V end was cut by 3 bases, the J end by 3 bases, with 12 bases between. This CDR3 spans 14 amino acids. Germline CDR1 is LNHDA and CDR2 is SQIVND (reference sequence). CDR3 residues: CASSIGTRVYEQYF. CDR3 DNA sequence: TGTGCCAGTAGTATCGGTACCCGGGTCTACGAGCAGTACTTC. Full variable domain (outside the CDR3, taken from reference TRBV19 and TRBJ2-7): DGGITQSPKYLFRKEGQNVTLSCEQNLNHDAMYWYRQDPGQGLRLIYYSQIVNDFQKGDIAEGYSVSREKKESFPLTVTSAQKNPTAFYLCASSIGTRVYEQYFGPGTRLTVT.

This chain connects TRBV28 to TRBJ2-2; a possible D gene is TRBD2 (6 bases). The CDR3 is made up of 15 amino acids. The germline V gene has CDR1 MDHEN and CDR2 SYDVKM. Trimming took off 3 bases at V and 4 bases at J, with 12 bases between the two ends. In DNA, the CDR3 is TGTGCCAGCAGTTTTCGGGGGAAGGGCACCGGGGAGCTGTTTTTT. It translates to CASSFRGKGTGELFF.

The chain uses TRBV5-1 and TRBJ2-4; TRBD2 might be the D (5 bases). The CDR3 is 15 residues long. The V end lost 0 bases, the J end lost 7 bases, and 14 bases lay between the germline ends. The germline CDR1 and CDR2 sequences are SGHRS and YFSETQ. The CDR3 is CASSLAIGESNIQYF. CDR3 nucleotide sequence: TGCGCCAGCAGCTTGGCCATCGGGGAGAGTAACATTCAGTACTTC.

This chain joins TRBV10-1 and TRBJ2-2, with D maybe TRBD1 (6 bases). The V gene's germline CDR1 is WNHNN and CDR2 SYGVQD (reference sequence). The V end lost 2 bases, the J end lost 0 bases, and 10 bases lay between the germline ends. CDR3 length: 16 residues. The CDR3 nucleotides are TGCGCCAGCAGTGAGCAAACAGGGTCGAACACCGGGGAGCTGTTTTTT. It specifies CASSEQTGSNTGELFF.

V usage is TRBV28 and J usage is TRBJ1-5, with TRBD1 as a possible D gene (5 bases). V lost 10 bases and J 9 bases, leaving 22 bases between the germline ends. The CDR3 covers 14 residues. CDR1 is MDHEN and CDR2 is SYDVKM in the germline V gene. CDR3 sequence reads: CATSRGGSPRPQHF. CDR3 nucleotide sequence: TGTGCCACCTCTCGGGGGGGGTCGCCCCGGCCCCAGCATTTT.

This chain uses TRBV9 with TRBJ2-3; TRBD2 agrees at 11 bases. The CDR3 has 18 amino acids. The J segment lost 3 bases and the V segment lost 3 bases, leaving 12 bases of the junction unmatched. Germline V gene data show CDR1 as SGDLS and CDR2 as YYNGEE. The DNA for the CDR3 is TGTGCCAGCAGCGCCGATAGCGGGGGGGCTCGATATACAGATACGCAGTATTTT. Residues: CASSADSGGARYTDTQYF.

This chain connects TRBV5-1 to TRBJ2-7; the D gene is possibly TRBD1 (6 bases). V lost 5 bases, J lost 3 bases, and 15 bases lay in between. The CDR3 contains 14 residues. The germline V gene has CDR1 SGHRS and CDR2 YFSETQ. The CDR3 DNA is TGCGCCAGCAGGGACGACAGGTCCCTCTACGAGCAGTACTTC. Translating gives CASRDDRSLYEQYF.

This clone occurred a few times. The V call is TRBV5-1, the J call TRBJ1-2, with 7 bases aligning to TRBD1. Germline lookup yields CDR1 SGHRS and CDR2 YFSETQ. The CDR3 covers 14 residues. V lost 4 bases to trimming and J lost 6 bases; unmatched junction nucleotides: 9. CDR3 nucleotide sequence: TGCGCCAGCAGCCCCTACACAGGGGAAGATGGCTACACCTTC. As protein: CASSPYTGEDGYTF.

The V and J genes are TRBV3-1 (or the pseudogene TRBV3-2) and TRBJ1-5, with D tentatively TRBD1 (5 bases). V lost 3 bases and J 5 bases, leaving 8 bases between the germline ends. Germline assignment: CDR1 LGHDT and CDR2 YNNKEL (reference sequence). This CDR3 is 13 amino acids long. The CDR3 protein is CASSQQTDQPQHF. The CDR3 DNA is TGTGCCAGCAGCCAGCAGACAGATCAGCCCCAGCATTTT.

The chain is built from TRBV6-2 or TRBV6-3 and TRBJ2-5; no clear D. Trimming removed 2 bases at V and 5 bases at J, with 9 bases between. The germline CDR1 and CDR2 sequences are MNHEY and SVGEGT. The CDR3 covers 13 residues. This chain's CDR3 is CASSYIRSETQYF. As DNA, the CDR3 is TGTGCCAGCAGTTACATTCGGTCGGAGACCCAGTACTTC.

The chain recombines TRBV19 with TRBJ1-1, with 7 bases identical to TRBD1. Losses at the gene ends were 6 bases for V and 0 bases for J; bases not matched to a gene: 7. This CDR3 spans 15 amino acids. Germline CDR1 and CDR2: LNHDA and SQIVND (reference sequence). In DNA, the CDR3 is TGTGCCAGTAGGGACAGGACACGCCTGAACACTGAAGCTTTCTTT. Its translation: CASRDRTRLNTEAFF.

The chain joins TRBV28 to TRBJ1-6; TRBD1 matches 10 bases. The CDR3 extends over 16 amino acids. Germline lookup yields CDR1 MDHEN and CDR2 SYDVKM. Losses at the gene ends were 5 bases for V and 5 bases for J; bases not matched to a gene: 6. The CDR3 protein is CASSAKTGGDNSPLHF. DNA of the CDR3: TGTGCCAGCAGTGCGAAGACAGGGGGCGATAATTCACCCCTCCACTTT.

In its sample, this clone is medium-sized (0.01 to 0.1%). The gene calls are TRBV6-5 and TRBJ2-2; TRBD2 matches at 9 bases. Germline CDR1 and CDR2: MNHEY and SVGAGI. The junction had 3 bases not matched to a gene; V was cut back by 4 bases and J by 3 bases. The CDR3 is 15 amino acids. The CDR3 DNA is TGTGCCAGCAGTTTGACTAGCGGATACACCGGGGAGCTGTTTTTT. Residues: CASSLTSGYTGELFF.

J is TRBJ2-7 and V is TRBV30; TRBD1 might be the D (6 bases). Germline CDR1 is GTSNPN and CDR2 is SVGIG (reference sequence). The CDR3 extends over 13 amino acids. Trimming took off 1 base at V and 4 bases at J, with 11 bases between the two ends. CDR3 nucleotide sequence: TGTGCCTGGAGTGGGGGGCAAACTTACGAGCAGTACTTC. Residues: CAWSGGQTYEQYF.

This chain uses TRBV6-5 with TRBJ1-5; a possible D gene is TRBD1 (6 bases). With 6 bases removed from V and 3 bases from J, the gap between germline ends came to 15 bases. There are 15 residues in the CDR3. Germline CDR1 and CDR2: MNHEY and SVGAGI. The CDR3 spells CASRLGQKANQPQHF. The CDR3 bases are TGTGCCAGCAGACTCGGACAGAAAGCCAATCAGCCCCAGCATTTT.

The CDR3 sequence: CASSGWFGGGTYEQYF. CDR3 DNA sequence: TGTGCCAGCAGTGGCTGGTTTGGCGGGGGGACGTACGAGCAGTACTTC. V gene TRBV6-2 or TRBV6-3 combines with J gene TRBJ2-7; 8 bases are shared with TRBD2. This CDR3 region has 16 residues. Germline V gives CDR1 MNHEY, CDR2 SVGEGT. Germline trimming cut 5 bases from V and 4 bases from J; bases unmatched to any gene: 13.

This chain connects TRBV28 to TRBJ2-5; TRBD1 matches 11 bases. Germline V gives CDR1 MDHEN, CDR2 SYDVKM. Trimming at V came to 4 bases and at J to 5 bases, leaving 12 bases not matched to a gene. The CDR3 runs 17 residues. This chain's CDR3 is CASSSYRGQGGLETQYF. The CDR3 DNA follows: TGTGCCAGCAGTTCGTACCGGGGACAGGGGGGTTTGGAGACCCAGTACTTC.

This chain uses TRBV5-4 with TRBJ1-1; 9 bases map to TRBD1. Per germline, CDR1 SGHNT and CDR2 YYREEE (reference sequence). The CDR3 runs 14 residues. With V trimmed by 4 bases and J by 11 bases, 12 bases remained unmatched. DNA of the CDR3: TGTGCCAGCAGCCCTTCTGGGGGGACAGGGATGGCTTTCTTT. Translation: CASSPSGGTGMAFF.

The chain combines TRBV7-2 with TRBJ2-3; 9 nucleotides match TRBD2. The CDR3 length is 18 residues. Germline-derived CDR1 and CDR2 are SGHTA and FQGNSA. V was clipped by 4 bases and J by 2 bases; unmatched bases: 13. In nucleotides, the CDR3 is TGTGCCAGCAGCTCGCCCCTTAGCGGGAGCCTCCCCACAGATACGCAGTATTTT. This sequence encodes CASSSPLSGSLPTDTQYF.

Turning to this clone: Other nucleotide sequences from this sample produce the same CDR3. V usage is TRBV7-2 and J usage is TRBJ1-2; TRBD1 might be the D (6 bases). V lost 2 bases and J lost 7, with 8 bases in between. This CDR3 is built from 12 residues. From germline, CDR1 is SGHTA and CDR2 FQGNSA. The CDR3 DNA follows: TGTGCCAGCAGCTTACTGGGGGCTGGCTACACCTTC. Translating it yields CASSLLGAGYTF.

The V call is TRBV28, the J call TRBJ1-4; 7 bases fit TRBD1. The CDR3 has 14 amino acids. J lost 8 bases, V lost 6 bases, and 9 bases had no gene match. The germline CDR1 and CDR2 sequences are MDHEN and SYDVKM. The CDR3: CASSSDRVEEKLFF. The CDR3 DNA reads TGTGCCAGCAGCTCAGACAGGGTGGAGGAAAAACTGTTTTTT.

The CDR3 bases are TGTGCCAGCAGCCAAGCGGCGACAGGGGTCTACGAGCAGTACTTC. Translated, it gives CASSQAATGVYEQYF. The chain has TRBV3-1 (or the pseudogene TRBV3-2) and TRBJ2-7, with 8 bases that match TRBD1. The CDR3 runs 15 residues. Germline V gene lookup returns CDR1 LGHDT and CDR2 YNNKEL (reference sequence). The junction had 5 bases not matched to a gene; V was cut back by 1 base and J by 3 bases.

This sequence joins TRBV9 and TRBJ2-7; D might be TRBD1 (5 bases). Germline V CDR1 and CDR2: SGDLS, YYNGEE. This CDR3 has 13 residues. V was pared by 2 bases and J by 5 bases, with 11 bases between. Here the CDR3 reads CASSVTGHDEQYF. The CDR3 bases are TGTGCCAGCAGCGTCACAGGACATGACGAGCAGTACTTC.

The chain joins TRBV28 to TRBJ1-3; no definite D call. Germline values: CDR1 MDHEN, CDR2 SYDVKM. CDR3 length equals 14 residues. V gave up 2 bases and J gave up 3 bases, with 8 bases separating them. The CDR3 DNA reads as TGTGCCAGCAGTTTAGGTGGAGGTGGAAACACCATATATTTT. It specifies CASSLGGGGNTIYF.

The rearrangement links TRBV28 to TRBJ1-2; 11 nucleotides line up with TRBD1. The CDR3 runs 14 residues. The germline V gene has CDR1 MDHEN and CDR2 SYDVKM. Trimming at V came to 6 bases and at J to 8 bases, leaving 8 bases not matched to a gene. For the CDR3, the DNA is TGTGCCAGCAGATCGGGACAGGGGGATTCAGGCTACACCTTC. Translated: CASRSGQGDSGYTF.

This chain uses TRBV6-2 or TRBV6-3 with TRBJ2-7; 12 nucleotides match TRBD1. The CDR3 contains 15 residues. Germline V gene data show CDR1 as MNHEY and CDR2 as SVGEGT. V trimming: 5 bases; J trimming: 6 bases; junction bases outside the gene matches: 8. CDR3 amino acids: CASSTPRDRGREQYF. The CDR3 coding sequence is TGTGCCAGCAGTACCCCCCGGGACAGGGGGCGCGAGCAGTACTTC.

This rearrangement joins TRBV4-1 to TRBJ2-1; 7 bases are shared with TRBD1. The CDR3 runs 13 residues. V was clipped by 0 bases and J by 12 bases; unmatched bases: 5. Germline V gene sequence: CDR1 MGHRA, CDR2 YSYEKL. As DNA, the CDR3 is TGCGCCAGCAGCCAAGATGACAGGGCGAGGCAGTTCTTC. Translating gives CASSQDDRARQFF.